Below are 2 T cell receptor beta chains sequenced from a single sample in a study of blood T cell repertoires in COVID-19. Data came from immunoSEQ multiplex PCR; TCRdb stores just in-frame clones and leaves some out. Of 30,000 or so clones listed, roughly 88% were seen once; the top ten hold under 30%. The specimen sequenced was peripheral blood. The receptors were sampled from a human donor in a cohort sampled during active COVID-19.

This chain connects TRBV6-2 or TRBV6-3 to TRBJ2-1; 9 nucleotides match TRBD2. This CDR3 spans 16 amino acids. From germline, CDR1 is MNHEY and CDR2 SVGEGT. The V and J ends lost 6 bases and 2 bases, in that order; junction bases with no gene match: 8. The CDR3 nucleotides read TGTGCCAGCAGCCGTACAGCGGGGGGCGCCTACAATGAGCAGTTCTTC. It encodes CASSRTAGGAYNEQFF.

The chain carries TRBV20-1 and TRBJ2-3, with 7 bases lining up with TRBD2. CDR3 length: 11 residues. With V trimmed by 6 bases and J by 6 bases, 3 bases remained unmatched. CDR1 DFQATT and CDR2 SNEGSKA come from the germline V gene (reference sequence). The chain's CDR3 is CSAERGDTQYF. The CDR3, as DNA: TGCAGTGCCGAGCGGGGTGATACGCAGTATTTT.